Below, 20 T cell receptor beta chains from the same sample are listed, as sequenced in a study of T-cell reconstitution after alpha-beta-depleted transplantation in children. Unique molecular identifiers were used to barcode this TCRbeta library. TCRdb re-called the PCR reads with MiXCR, one entry per CDR3 protein. In the table there are about 300,000 distinct CDR3 sequences, 10% of which are singletons. Sequencing used PBMCs, obtained before TCRalphabeta/CD19-depleted stem cell transplant. The receptors were gathered from a boy in the first two years of life with acute myeloid leukemia, due to receive a stem cell transplant.

This clonotype was observed at least ten times. This chain joins TRBV7-8 and TRBJ1-2; no firm D call. Germline V gene lookup returns CDR1 SGHVS and CDR2 FQNEAQ. V gave up 5 bases and J gave up 0 bases, with 13 bases separating them. The CDR3 has 15 residues. This chain's CDR3 is CASSRLRTANYGYTF. The CDR3 DNA reads TGTGCCAGCAGCAGACTCAGGACGGCTAACTATGGCTACACCTTC.

This clonotype was observed at least ten times. J is TRBJ2-7 and V is TRBV7-9; D possibly corresponds to TRBD2 (7 bases). The CDR3 loop spans 15 amino acids. V was pared by 1 base and J by 6 bases, with 16 bases between. Germline V gives CDR1 SEHNR, CDR2 FQNEAQ (reference sequence). This CDR3 reads CASSLDGGGPREQYF. In DNA form, the CDR3 reads TGTGCCAGCAGCTTAGACGGCGGGGGCCCGCGCGAGCAGTACTTC.

In this sample, this clonotype turned up many times. This sequence joins TRBV7-6 and TRBJ2-3, with 8 bases matching TRBD1. CDR1 is SGHVS, CDR2 FNYEAQ, per germline. The V segment lost 6 bases and the J segment 4 bases; nucleotides outside the gene matches: 9. CDR3 size: 15 residues. In nucleotides, the CDR3 is TGTGCCAGCAGTCCCGGACAGGGAAGAGCAGATACGCAGTATTTT. This translates into CASSPGQGRADTQYF.

The CDR3 sequence: CASSLGGVTGNTIYF. CDR3 coding DNA: TGTGCCAGCAGCTTGGGTGGAGTAACTGGAAACACCATATATTTT. The chain links TRBV5-6 to TRBJ1-3; D gene unclear. The CDR3 is 15 residues long. V shed 0 bases and J shed 2 bases, with 9 bases lying between them. Germline V lookup: CDR1 SGHDT, CDR2 YYEEEE.

In this sample, this clonotype turned up many times. V usage is TRBV29-1 and J usage is TRBJ1-1, with D maybe TRBD1 (6 bases). This CDR3 has 12 residues. Germline CDR1 reads SQVTM; CDR2 reads ANQGSEA. V lost 5 bases, J lost 1 base, and 8 bases lay in between. CDR3 sequence (DNA): TGCAGCGTTTCCAGGGGGAACACTGAAGCTTTCTTT. It codes for CSVSRGNTEAFF.

The chain combines TRBV5-1 with TRBJ2-1, with D perhaps TRBD1 or TRBD2 (5 bases each). With 3 bases removed from V and 5 bases from J, the gap between germline ends came to 12 bases. Looked up from germline, CDR1 is SGHRS and CDR2 is YFSETQ. The CDR3 contains 14 residues. The CDR3 here is CASSSRDGDNEQFF. CDR3 DNA: TGCGCCAGCAGCTCCCGGGACGGGGACAATGAGCAGTTCTTC. Using reference TRBV5-1 and TRBJ2-1 for the parts outside the CDR3, the full variable domain is KAGVTQTPRYLIKTRGQQVTLSCSPISGHRSVSWYQQTPGQGLQFLFEYFSETQRNKGNFPGRFSGRQFSNSRSEMNVSTLELGDSALYLCASSSRDGDNEQFFGPGTRLTVL.

This clonotype has only a few counts. This chain links TRBV3-1 with TRBJ2-7; 9 nucleotides match TRBD1. CDR3 length: 14 amino acids. Unmatched junction bases numbered 6, after V lost 7 bases and J lost 2 bases. Germline CDR1 reads LGHDT; CDR2 reads YNNKEL (reference sequence). For the CDR3, the DNA is TGTGCCAGCACCTCAGGGACAGGGACCTACGAGCAGTACTTC. This translates into CASTSGTGTYEQYF.

The sample holds a few counts of this clonotype. The chain links TRBV12-3 or TRBV12-4 to TRBJ2-3, with 7 positions matching TRBD2. Unmatched junction bases numbered 7, after V lost 2 bases and J lost 2 bases. The CDR3 is made up of 16 amino acids. CDR3 in amino acids: CASSLSPGGPTDTQYF. As DNA, the CDR3 is TGTGCCAGCAGTTTAAGTCCGGGAGGCCCCACAGATACGCAGTATTTT.

This chain links TRBV20-1 with TRBJ1-6; the D is unclear. CDR1 is DFQATT and CDR2 is SNEGSKA in the germline V gene (reference sequence). Trimming pared 5 bases from V and 2 bases from J, leaving 25 bases between. This CDR3 has 19 residues. CDR3: CSALPKEVEEGAYNSPLHF. The CDR3 DNA reads as TGCAGTGCTCTCCCCAAAGAGGTGGAGGAGGGTGCCTATAATTCACCCCTCCACTTT.

This sequence joins TRBV12-3 or TRBV12-4 and TRBJ2-7; 8 bases are shared with TRBD1. This CDR3 contains 18 residues. J gave up 4 bases and V 6 bases, and 20 bases lay outside the gene matches. The CDR3 nucleotides read TGTGCCAGCAGACCGAGCCGGACCCGGACAGGGATAGGGTACGAGCAGTACTTC. This codes for CASRPSRTRTGIGYEQYF.

There are many counts of this clonotype. This rearrangement joins TRBV6-1 to TRBJ2-1; D possibly matches TRBD1 or TRBD2 (5 bases each). Germline V gene data show CDR1 as MNHNS and CDR2 as SASEGT. Trimming stripped 7 bases from V and 7 bases from J, with 17 bases between. CDR3 size: 14 residues. The CDR3 spells CASKASWGMNEQFF. The CDR3 DNA sequence: TGTGCCAGCAAAGCTAGCTGGGGGATGAATGAGCAGTTCTTC.

This clonotype turned up a few times. The chain has TRBV7-3 and TRBJ2-1; 9 nucleotides line up with TRBD2. V gave up 1 base and J gave up 9 bases; unmatched junction bases: 4. The germline gives CDR1 SGHTA, CDR2 FQGTGA. CDR3 length: 14 amino acids. CDR3 residues: CASSLSGGAGEQFF. Written as DNA, the CDR3 is TGTGCCAGCAGCTTAAGCGGGGGGGCGGGTGAGCAGTTCTTC.

This clonotype was observed at least ten times. V is TRBV12-5 and J is TRBJ2-2, with 15 bases matching TRBD2. Germline trimming cut 9 bases from V and 1 base from J; bases unmatched to any gene: 3. The CDR3 totals 16 residues. Germline assignment: CDR1 LGHNT and CDR2 FRNRAP. CDR3 nucleotide sequence: TGTGCTAGGGGGACTAGCGGGAGGAAGAACACCGGGGAGCTGTTTTTT. This translates into CARGTSGRKNTGELFF.

This clonotype was found a few times. The CDR3 reads CASSLTGTRQETQYF. In DNA, the CDR3 is TGCGCCAGCAGCTTAACCGGGACTAGACAAGAGACCCAGTACTTC. V usage is TRBV5-1 and J usage is TRBJ2-5, with 8 bases fitting TRBD2. CDR1 is SGHRS, CDR2 YFSETQ, per germline. The CDR3 length is 15 residues. V shed 2 bases and J 2 bases; nucleotides not matched to a gene: 5. Combining the CDR3 with reference TRBV5-1 and TRBJ2-5 gives the whole variable domain KAGVTQTPRYLIKTRGQQVTLSCSPISGHRSVSWYQQTPGQGLQFLFEYFSETQRNKGNFPGRFSGRQFSNSRSEMNVSTLELGDSALYLCASSLTGTRQETQYFGPGTRLLVL.

There are many counts of this clonotype. V and J are TRBV5-1 and TRBJ2-5; D gene ambiguous. The length of the CDR3 is 14 residues. Trimming removed 2 bases at V and 0 bases at J, with 8 bases between. Germline CDR1 and CDR2: SGHRS and YFSETQ. This chain's CDR3 is CASSFWADQETQYF. The CDR3 DNA sequence: TGCGCCAGCAGCTTTTGGGCAGACCAAGAGACCCAGTACTTC.

The table lists this clonotype with many counts. This chain links TRBV7-6 with TRBJ2-2; 10 bases map to TRBD2. The V and J ends lost 4 bases and 1 base, in that order; junction bases with no gene match: 3. The CDR3 covers 16 residues. The germline V gene encodes CDR1 SGHVS and CDR2 FNYEAQ. DNA for the CDR3: TGTGCCAGCAGCTATCTAGCGGGAGAGAACACCGGGGAGCTGTTTTTT. Residues: CASSYLAGENTGELFF.

This clonotype was picked up many times. The chain recombines TRBV29-1 with TRBJ1-1; no reliable D call. This CDR3 spans 14 amino acids. Germline loops: CDR1 SQVTM, CDR2 ANQGSEA. The V and J ends lost 6 bases and 6 bases respectively, with 20 bases between them. The CDR3 sequence is CSVHRRQPYPEAFF. The CDR3 DNA is TGCAGCGTCCATAGGCGGCAACCATATCCTGAAGCTTTCTTT. The full variable domain, with the rest looked up from reference TRBV29-1 and TRBJ1-1, is SAVISQKPSRDICQRGTSLTIQCQVDSQVTMMFWYRQQPGQSLTLIATANQGSEATYESGFVIDKFPISRPNLTFSTLTVSNMSPEDSSIYLCSVHRRQPYPEAFFGQGTRLTVV.

The sample holds a few counts of this clonotype. This rearrangement joins TRBV20-1 to TRBJ1-2, with 7 bases matching TRBD1. With 6 bases clipped from V and 5 bases from J, the junction kept 12 bases outside the gene matches. Per germline, CDR1 DFQATT and CDR2 SNEGSKA (reference sequence). The CDR3 runs to 14 residues. The CDR3 loop is CSAYSPGTAYGYTF. For the CDR3, the DNA is TGCAGTGCCTACTCTCCCGGGACAGCTTATGGCTACACCTTC.

The table lists this clonotype with many counts. The V call is TRBV28, the J call TRBJ2-7, with D possibly being TRBD2 (6 bases). V dropped 6 bases and J dropped 2 bases, with 14 bases sitting between them. This CDR3 comprises 14 residues. Germline CDR1 is MDHEN and CDR2 is SYDVKM. The CDR3 sequence: CASSGGGVTYEQYF. Written as DNA, the CDR3 is TGTGCCAGCAGCGGTGGAGGGGTTACCTACGAGCAGTACTTC.

This clonotype turned up a few times. The CDR3 DNA is TGTGCCAGCAGCGTTGGGACAGGGAGGGACTATGGCTACACCTTC. Encoded protein: CASSVGTGRDYGYTF. The chain joins TRBV11-2 to TRBJ1-2; 9 bases map to TRBD1. The germline CDR1 and CDR2 sequences are SGHAT and FQNNGV. The CDR3 totals 15 residues. The ends lost 5 bases at V and 3 bases at J; junction bases unmatched: 7.